This T cell receptor beta chain was retrieved from a study of blood T cell repertoires in COVID-19. Study context: Material from acute and convalescent COVID-19 was sourced from the United States, Italy and Spain. T cells, B-cell-depleted T cells, or PBMCs supplied cDNA or gDNA.

Self-reported history from a screening survey and questionnaire set each donor's cohort. Symptom resolution, clearance, or two negative PCRs marked donors in Cohort 3 as recovered. The germline CDR1 and CDR2 sequences are SGHRS and YFSETQ. The CDR3 spans 11 residues. The V and J ends lost 4 bases and 7 bases, in that order; junction bases with no gene match: 1. Sequencing used immunoSEQ multiplex PCR; TCRdb keeps in-frame clones, though not all of them. The sample shows about 190,000 clones, about 82% of them seen only once. V gene TRBV5-1 combines with J gene TRBJ2-5, with TRBD2 matching 7 bases. The TCR originated in a woman in her thirties who had recovered from COVID-19. The sample taken for sequencing was PBMCs or T cells enriched from blood (not recorded which). The CDR3: CASSREATQYF. In DNA form, the CDR3 reads TGCGCCAGCAGCCGGGAGGCGACCCAGTACTTC. The whole variable domain, remainder taken from reference TRBV5-1 and TRBJ2-5, is KAGVTQTPRYLIKTRGQQVTLSCSPISGHRSVSWYQQTPGQGLQFLFEYFSETQRNKGNFPGRFSGRQFSNSRSEMNVSTLELGDSALYLCASSREATQYFGPGTRLLVL.